A single sample is the source of the 11 T cell receptor beta chains below, sequenced in a study of control samples from healthy donors and cancer patients. Profiled with immunoSEQ multiplex PCR; TCRdb holds only in-frame clones, not every one. The data show approximately 100,000 clones, roughly 91% seen once. Specimen: blood. The receptors stem from a woman aged 50 to 65 in good health.

The rearrangement uses TRBV11-2 and TRBJ1-2; no firm D call. The CDR3 is made up of 12 amino acids. Germline assignment: CDR1 SGHAT and CDR2 FQNNGV. V gave up 5 bases and J gave up 4 bases, with 8 bases separating them. The CDR3 loop is CASSKDGYGYTF. The CDR3 bases are TGTGCCAGCAGCAAGGACGGCTATGGCTACACCTTC.

This rearrangement joins TRBV19 to TRBJ2-2; 12 bases map to TRBD2. From germline, CDR1 is LNHDA and CDR2 SQIVND (reference sequence). The J segment lost 2 bases and the V segment lost 7 bases, leaving 5 bases of the junction unmatched. The CDR3 consists of 16 residues. The CDR3 protein is CASKTSGSSNTGELFF. The CDR3 coding sequence is TGTGCCAGTAAGACTAGCGGGAGTAGTAACACCGGGGAGCTGTTTTTT.

The genes are TRBV7-2 and TRBJ2-3; D uncertain. The CDR3 is 15 amino acids. Deletions cut 6 bases from V and 2 bases from J, with 15 bases between. Germline V lookup: CDR1 SGHTA, CDR2 FQGNSA. The CDR3: CASRGFRSYTDTQYF. The CDR3 DNA is TGTGCCAGCAGGGGGTTCCGGAGTTACACAGATACGCAGTATTTT.

Only one count was recorded for this clone. V and J are TRBV24-1 and TRBJ1-1; D is unresolved. Germline CDR1 and CDR2: KGHDR and SFDVKD. CDR3 length equals 12 residues. The V end was cut by 0 bases, the J end by 6 bases, with 4 bases between. Written as DNA, the CDR3 is TGTGCCACCAGTGATTTGGGGTCTGAAGCTTTCTTT. This sequence encodes CATSDLGSEAFF.

J is TRBJ2-7 and V is TRBV11-2; 10 nucleotides line up with TRBD2. With 1 base clipped from V and 3 bases from J, the junction kept 3 bases outside the gene matches. Germline CDR1 and CDR2: SGHAT and FQNNGV. The CDR3 length is 15 residues. The CDR3: CASSLASGSHYEQYV. The CDR3 DNA sequence: TGTGCCAGCAGCTTAGCTAGCGGGAGTCACTACGAGCAGTACGTC.

V usage is TRBV7-3 and J usage is TRBJ2-1; tentatively, D is TRBD1 or TRBD2 (5 bases each). The germline CDR1 and CDR2 sequences are SGHTA and FQGTGA. This CDR3 is built from 14 residues. V was cut by 5 bases and J by 1 base, with 9 bases left in between. CDR3 sequence: CASSQGASYNEQFF. CDR3 bases: TGTGCCAGCAGCCAGGGAGCGTCCTACAATGAGCAGTTCTTC.

The chain carries TRBV3-1 (or the pseudogene TRBV3-2) and TRBJ1-1; D not certain. The CDR3 is made up of 14 amino acids. In germline, CDR1 is LGHDT, CDR2 YNNKEL (reference sequence). V was shortened by 3 bases and J by 4 bases, with 12 bases between the two germline ends. The CDR3 region is CASSQLGGRTEAFF. CDR3 bases: TGTGCCAGCAGCCAGCTGGGAGGGCGCACTGAAGCTTTCTTT.

The chain is built from TRBV7-2 and TRBJ2-1, with D unclear. V lost 5 bases and J lost 3, with 14 bases in between. This CDR3 is built from 15 residues. CDR1 and CDR2 from the germline V gene are SGHTA and FQGNSA. The CDR3 reads CASSRSAPSYNEQFF. The CDR3 coding sequence is TGTGCCAGCAGCCGGTCGGCCCCGAGCTACAATGAGCAGTTCTTC.

This chain links TRBV5-5 with TRBJ1-3, with D hard to call. The germline V gene has CDR1 SGHKS and CDR2 YYEKEE (reference sequence). The CDR3 contains 13 residues. Between the trimmed V and J ends, which lost 6 bases and 3 bases, there was a span of 10 bases. The CDR3 sequence is CASTSSVGNTIYF. The CDR3 nucleotides are TGTGCCAGCACCTCTTCGGTTGGAAACACCATATATTTT.

V gene TRBV7-8 combines with J gene TRBJ2-1; possibly TRBD2 for D (6 bases). Deletions cut 7 bases from V and 5 bases from J, with 18 bases between. Germline CDR1 is SGHVS and CDR2 is FQNEAQ. The CDR3 is made up of 15 amino acids. The CDR3 loop is CASTLNGLADNEQFF. Written as DNA, the CDR3 is TGTGCCAGCACCCTCAATGGGTTAGCGGACAATGAGCAGTTCTTC.

A single count supports this clone. The rearrangement links TRBV5-6 to TRBJ2-2, with D perhaps matching TRBD1 (5 bases). The germline V gene has CDR1 SGHDT and CDR2 YYEEEE. CDR3 length equals 15 residues. V lost 4 bases to trimming and J lost 2 bases, with 12 bases between them. In nucleotides, the CDR3 is TGTGCCAGCAGCGAATGGGGCCTCAACACCGGGGAGCTGTTTTTT. Amino acid sequence: CASSEWGLNTGELFF.